A selection of T cell receptor beta chains follows, all from one sample in a study of blood T cell repertoires in COVID-19. Clones were sequenced by immunoSEQ multiplex PCR, and TCRdb holds only the in-frame ones, with some missing. The sample lists roughly 190,000 clones; approximately 89% were seen once. Source material: PBMCs or T cells enriched from blood (not recorded which). All receptors derive from a woman between 18 and 29 years old who had recovered from COVID-19. Both conserved end residues are part of each CDR3. D genes are given only for firm matches. Size tells how often a clone was seen (once, few, many) or the class of an expanded clone, and some rows leave it out.

d_gene: -
v_gene: TRBV21-1
abundance: -
j_gene: TRBJ2-7
CDR3nt: TGTGCCAGCACCCAGACAGGGACCAATCCCTACGAGCAGTACTTC
CDR3aa: CASTQTGTNPYEQYF

d_gene: TRBD2
v_gene: TRBV7-2
abundance: -
j_gene: TRBJ2-1
CDR3nt: TGTGCCAGCAGCCTCCGACTAGCGGGAGGTTACAATGAGCAGTTCTTC
CDR3aa: CASSLRLAGGYNEQFF

d_gene: TRBD1
v_gene: TRBV3-1/TRBV3-2
abundance: -
j_gene: TRBJ1-5
CDR3nt: TGTGCCAGCAGCCAAGCGGGACAGGGGGATCAGCCCCAGCATTTT
CDR3aa: CASSQAGQGDQPQHF

d_gene: -
v_gene: TRBV19
abundance: -
j_gene: TRBJ2-1
CDR3nt: TGTGCCAGTGCCCGAGCGGCCCCCTACAATGAGCAGTTCTTC
CDR3aa: CASARAAPYNEQFF

d_gene: -
v_gene: TRBV29-1
abundance: -
j_gene: TRBJ1-4
CDR3nt: TGCAGCGCTGGGAGGGGGACTGAACTGTTTTTT
CDR3aa: CSAGRGTELFF

d_gene: TRBD2
v_gene: TRBV11-2
abundance: -
j_gene: TRBJ2-3
CDR3nt: TGTGCCAGCAGCTTAAGCCTAATTGGGGCGGGAGCAGGTACAGATACGCAGTATTTT
CDR3aa: CASSLSLIGAGAGTDTQYF

d_gene: -
v_gene: TRBV6-5
abundance: -
j_gene: TRBJ2-3
CDR3nt: TGTGCCAGCAGTTACTCGAATCTAGGGGGCACAGATACGCAGTATTTT
CDR3aa: CASSYSNLGGTDTQYF

d_gene: -
v_gene: TRBV6-2/TRBV6-3
abundance: -
j_gene: TRBJ2-7
CDR3nt: TGTGCCAGCAGTTACGCGGGCGCTAGCTCCTACGAGCAGTACTTC
CDR3aa: CASSYAGASSYEQYF

d_gene: TRBD2
v_gene: TRBV27
abundance: -
j_gene: TRBJ2-1
CDR3nt: TGTGCCAGCAGTTCCCTAGCGGCCGAGGGAGTCAATGAGCAGTTCTTC
CDR3aa: CASSSLAAEGVNEQFF

d_gene: TRBD1
v_gene: TRBV10-3
abundance: -
j_gene: TRBJ2-5
CDR3nt: TGTGCCATCAGGCCGGGACAGGGGCGAGAGACCCAGTACTTC
CDR3aa: CAIRPGQGRETQYF

d_gene: -
v_gene: TRBV12-3/TRBV12-4
abundance: -
j_gene: TRBJ1-1
CDR3nt: TGTGCCAGCAGTTTTACGGTGAACACTGAAGCTTTCTTT
CDR3aa: CASSFTVNTEAFF

d_gene: TRBD1
v_gene: TRBV28
abundance: once
j_gene: TRBJ2-1
CDR3nt: TGTGCCAGCAGCCCCCCGCCGGGACAGGGGAAAGTTGGTGATGAGCAGTTCTTC
CDR3aa: CASSPPPGQGKVGDEQFF

d_gene: TRBD1
v_gene: TRBV27
abundance: once
j_gene: TRBJ1-3
CDR3nt: TGTGCCAGCCCAGACAGGGTCGCTGGAAACACCATATATTTT
CDR3aa: CASPDRVAGNTIYF

d_gene: -
v_gene: TRBV20-1
abundance: -
j_gene: TRBJ1-1
CDR3nt: TGCAGTGCTAGAGTCCTCACTGAAGCTTTCTTT
CDR3aa: CSARVLTEAFF

d_gene: TRBD2
v_gene: TRBV25-1
abundance: -
j_gene: TRBJ2-1
CDR3nt: TGTGCCAGCAGTGAAGTCCGGAGGATGGGACTAGCGGAGCAGTTCTTC
CDR3aa: CASSEVRRMGLAEQFF

d_gene: -
v_gene: TRBV19
abundance: -
j_gene: TRBJ1-5
CDR3nt: TGTGCCAGTAGGGGCCGGCGAGACGGCAATCAGCCCCAGCATTTT
CDR3aa: CASRGRRDGNQPQHF

d_gene: TRBD2
v_gene: TRBV4-2
abundance: -
j_gene: TRBJ2-2
CDR3nt: TGTGCCAGCAGCCAAGTAAGCGGGAGGACCGGGGAGCTGTTTTTT
CDR3aa: CASSQVSGRTGELFF

d_gene: -
v_gene: TRBV12-3/TRBV12-4
abundance: -
j_gene: TRBJ2-7
CDR3nt: TGTGCCAGCAAGCCGGGACTCGATTACGAGCAGTACTTC
CDR3aa: CASKPGLDYEQYF

d_gene: TRBD2
v_gene: TRBV14
abundance: -
j_gene: TRBJ2-7
CDR3nt: TGTGCCAGCAGCCAAGATGAGAGGCTAGCGGACTACGAGCAGTACTTC
CDR3aa: CASSQDERLADYEQYF

d_gene: -
v_gene: TRBV9
abundance: -
j_gene: TRBJ2-7
CDR3nt: TGTGCCAGCAGCGTAGACCCAGCCTACGAGCAGTACTTC
CDR3aa: CASSVDPAYEQYF

d_gene: TRBD1
v_gene: TRBV7-2
abundance: -
j_gene: TRBJ2-3
CDR3nt: TGTGCCAGCAGCTTAGCCCAGGGCAGGGGGACCGCAGATACGCAGTATTTT
CDR3aa: CASSLAQGRGTADTQYF

d_gene: TRBD2
v_gene: TRBV4-3
abundance: -
j_gene: TRBJ2-6
CDR3nt: TGCGCCAGCAGCCAAGGGACCCTAGCGGAGTTCCTGTCTGGGGCCAACGTCCTGACTTTC
CDR3aa: CASSQGTLAEFLSGANVLTF

d_gene: -
v_gene: TRBV10-3
abundance: -
j_gene: TRBJ2-1
CDR3nt: TGTGCCATCATGAGGGAACATGAGCAGTTCTTC
CDR3aa: CAIMREHEQFF

d_gene: TRBD2
v_gene: TRBV7-8
abundance: -
j_gene: TRBJ2-1
CDR3nt: TGTGCCAGCAGCTTAGAGGGCGGGAGAAATGAGCAGTTCTTC
CDR3aa: CASSLEGGRNEQFF

d_gene: -
v_gene: TRBV27
abundance: once
j_gene: TRBJ2-7
CDR3nt: TGTGCCAGCAGTTCCTTAGCGGAGCGCTACGAGCAGTACTTC
CDR3aa: CASSSLAERYEQYF

d_gene: -
v_gene: TRBV9
abundance: -
j_gene: TRBJ1-4
CDR3nt: TGTGCCAGCAGCTCCCCGACCGGGACAACTAATGAAAAACTGTTTTTT
CDR3aa: CASSSPTGTTNEKLFF

d_gene: TRBD2
v_gene: TRBV27
abundance: -
j_gene: TRBJ2-7
CDR3nt: TGTGCCAGCAGTTTACATGGTGGTGAACTAGCGGGAGGGCTTGCCTACGAGCAGTACTTC
CDR3aa: CASSLHGGELAGGLAYEQYF

d_gene: TRBD2
v_gene: TRBV27
abundance: -
j_gene: TRBJ2-7
CDR3nt: TGTGCCAGCAGTCGCGGGAGAACCGGCTACGAGCAGTACTTC
CDR3aa: CASSRGRTGYEQYF

d_gene: -
v_gene: TRBV5-1
abundance: -
j_gene: TRBJ2-5
CDR3nt: TGCGCCAGCAGCTCAGGGGAAGCTCAAGAGACCCAGTACTTC
CDR3aa: CASSSGEAQETQYF

d_gene: -
v_gene: TRBV9
abundance: -
j_gene: TRBJ2-3
CDR3nt: TGTGCCAGCAGCGTAGGGAGACAGGCTGATACGCAGTATTTT
CDR3aa: CASSVGRQADTQYF

d_gene: -
v_gene: TRBV7-8
abundance: -
j_gene: TRBJ1-5
CDR3nt: TGTGCCAGCAGCCCCCACCGAGATAGCAATCAGCCCCAGCATTTT
CDR3aa: CASSPHRDSNQPQHF

d_gene: TRBD1
v_gene: TRBV29-1
abundance: -
j_gene: TRBJ2-7
CDR3nt: TGCAGCGTAGGACAGGGTATCCCCCACGAGCAGTACTTC
CDR3aa: CSVGQGIPHEQYF

d_gene: TRBD2
v_gene: TRBV30
abundance: -
j_gene: TRBJ2-1
CDR3nt: TGTGCCTGGAGTCTGTCCGTTGCGGGGGAACAGTTCTTC
CDR3aa: CAWSLSVAGEQFF

d_gene: -
v_gene: TRBV4-2
abundance: -
j_gene: TRBJ2-7
CDR3nt: TGTGCCAGCAGCCAAGTGGCCTCGCCCTCCTACGAGCAGTACTTC
CDR3aa: CASSQVASPSYEQYF

d_gene: -
v_gene: TRBV10-1
abundance: -
j_gene: TRBJ2-7
CDR3nt: TGCGCCAGCTTGAGGGGGGGCGTAAGGCCGAGCTCCTACGAGCAGTACTTC
CDR3aa: CASLRGGVRPSSYEQYF

d_gene: -
v_gene: TRBV28
abundance: -
j_gene: TRBJ1-4
CDR3nt: TGTGCCAGCACCTATACAACTAATGAAAAACTGTTTTTT
CDR3aa: CASTYTTNEKLFF

d_gene: TRBD2
v_gene: TRBV2
abundance: -
j_gene: TRBJ2-5
CDR3nt: TGTGCCAGCAGGGGTCGGGGGACTAGGCAAGAGACCCAGTACTTC
CDR3aa: CASRGRGTRQETQYF

d_gene: TRBD1
v_gene: TRBV12-5
abundance: -
j_gene: TRBJ2-5
CDR3nt: TGTGCTAGTGGGGGGACAGAACAAGAGACCCAGTACTTC
CDR3aa: CASGGTEQETQYF